The T cell receptor beta chain under discussion was sequenced for a study of lymphopenia after photon versus proton radiotherapy (dated by TCRdb to between 2018 and 2020). Turning to the overall study: In patients with gastrointestinal tumors who developed high-grade lymphopenia, the study compared the immunological effects of photon radiation therapy with those of proton radiation therapy. The goal of the study was to characterize the differences between the two radiation modalities in how they affect the immune system. The cohort included 15 to 20 patients with gastrointestinal tumors who developed lymphopenia after receiving either photon or proton therapy. The study at large found these results: After the lymphocyte count nadir, oligoclonal expansion, especially of CD8+ Temra cells, was observed in photon-treated repertoires, and the drop in diversity was driven by this expansion. During treatment, patients who received proton therapy stayed relatively stable, whereas patients who received photon therapy lost naive T cells and TCR diversity and gained effector/memory populations. Across the cohort, a larger post-nadir drop in TCR diversity was inversely correlated with overall survival time among patients who died. The survival association was assessed only in patients who died, and better survival with proton therapy was presented by the authors as a possibility rather than a demonstrated result.

CDR1 and CDR2 are drawn from the germline V gene: LGHNA, YSLEER. From the cysteine up to the phenylalanine, the CDR3 has a length of 15 residues. Only CDR3 DNA remains: 45 bases, in frame from the first base. A distance of 14 bases separates the germline ends of V and J, which lose 4 bases and 4 bases respectively. The library came from the immunoSEQ multiplex PCR assay. Alongside multiparametric flow cytometry, deep sequencing of rearranged TCR beta loci was used to profile the T cell repertoires. The table was pulled from immuneACCESS by TCRdb, which kept in-frame rearrangements only. Such tables lose some clones; where checked, under half of the loss comes from unresolved V genes, and the rest has no known cause. In this sample the table shows about 64,000 clones, about nine tenths of which occur a single time. The ten most abundant clones make up about 13% of the sample. Comments on this clone: The antigen it binds to is not known. Per-base quality was not reported, and no clone a single base away is much larger than it.

This receptor chain uses TRBV4-3 and TRBJ2-1; no D gene can be assigned with confidence. This TCR was recovered from an elderly man with esophageal cancer. Sequenced material: peripheral blood, taken from a patient treated with proton-based radiotherapy. The CDR3 loop reads CASSLTFGAYNEQFF. The DNA is as follows: TGCGCCAGCAGCCTCACCTTCGGAGCTTACAATGAGCAGTTCTTC.